The TCR beta chain under discussion was sequenced for a study of CD4+ T cells in melanoma (dated by TCRdb to about 2022). Background for the entire study: Neoantigen-specific CD4+ T cells in human melanoma were investigated in the study. The paper as a whole reports these results and caveats: Neoantigen-specific CD4+ T cells were reported to be correlated with the function of CD8+ T cells, macrophages and B cells. Neoantigen-specific CD4+ T cells in melanoma were reported to have a range of differentiation states.

Library preparation was by the immunoSEQ multiplex PCR assay. In TCRdb, the immuneACCESS table is reduced to in-frame sequences with V and J assigned. These tables do not hold every clone; where another copy was compared, an unresolved V gene accounts for under half, and the others remain unexplained. The sample table contains over 100,000 clones; only one count was recorded for approximately 90% of them. The top ten clonotypes cover roughly 3.3% of the sample. Points on this clone: Its antigen remains undetermined. Per-base qualities were not stored, and no clone one base away is much larger.

V trim: 2 bases; J trim: 2 bases; unmatched bases: 1. CDR3 length: 14 amino acids, cysteine to phenylalanine. Only the CDR3 part of the read is kept: 42 bases, read in frame from the first base. The germline V gene sets CDR1 to SGHRS and CDR2 to YFSETQ. The donors were people with melanoma. The sequence joins TRBV5-1 to TRBJ2-3, and 8 junction bases match TRBD2. The sequence derives from a human donor with melanoma. The sequenced material came from peripheral blood. The CDR3 protein sequence reads: CASSFSGDTDTQYF. Here is the DNA: TGCGCCAGCAGCTTTAGCGGGGACACAGATACGCAGTATTTT. Full variable domain (CDR3 extended with the reference TRBV5-1 and TRBJ2-3 proteins): KAGVTQTPRYLIKTRGQQVTLSCSPISGHRSVSWYQQTPGQGLQFLFEYFSETQRNKGNFPGRFSGRQFSNSRSEMNVSTLELGDSALYLCASSFSGDTDTQYFGPGTRLTVL.